This T cell receptor (beta chain) was observed in a study of CD8 T cells in Susac syndrome. Study results and limitations: Total CD8+ repertoires held 15 to 20 Susac-specific public clones, while CD8+ TEMRA repertoires held 5 or 6.

RNA, at roughly 0.5 to 1 ug, was reverse transcribed with random hexamers. TCRdb fed the immunoSEQ multiplex PCR reads into MiXCR, producing one record per CDR3 protein. This sample has roughly 76,000 distinct CDR3 sequences, with approximately 95% found just once. Note on this clonotype: Its antigen remains unidentified.

This CDR3 spans 14 amino acids. J was trimmed by 2 bases and V by 8 bases; bases with no gene match: 10. CDR1 is SGHRS, CDR2 YFSETQ, per germline. The sample consisted of CD8+ T cells from PBMCs. The sequence derives from a human donor with Susac syndrome. The chain joins TRBV5-1 to TRBJ2-7; 7 bases are a match to TRBD1. The DNA of the CDR3 is TGCGCCAGTCGACTCCGGGACAGAGCCTACGAGCAGTACTTC. This gives the protein CASRLRDRAYEQYF.